This T cell receptor beta chain was retrieved from a study of shared clonotypes between healthy human individuals. Study results and limitations: Only blood was sampled; tissue repertoires likely differ. Estimated richness values were generally larger in naive subsets than in memory subsets. Sharing across four donors was highest in naive CD4 (around 5%) and lowest in memory CD8 (about 0.4%).

Germline values: CDR1 MDHEN, CDR2 SYDVKM. This CDR3 has 13 amino acids. After removal of 10 bases from V and 6 bases from J, the junction contained 7 bases not matched to a gene. A word on this clone: The antigen is not known.

Here immunoSEQ multiplex PCR was the method, and the copy in TCRdb shows in-frame clones only, minus some. In the table there are some 1.4 million clones, around 95% of which are singletons. Healthy HIV-negative adults without recent acute infections or vaccinations served as donors. The receptor was derived from a man under 40 in good health. The gene calls are TRBV28 and TRBJ2-1; 9 bases map to TRBD2. Sequenced sample: naive CD4+ T cells sorted from blood. Subset of the sample: CD45RA+ positively selected. The CDR3 region is CATAGGSFNEQFF. The DNA for the CDR3 is TGTGCCACCGCGGGGGGGAGTTTCAATGAGCAGTTCTTC.